Included here is one T cell receptor (beta chain) sequence, with context. The antigen is not known. The data were taken from a study of type 1 regulatory T cells. Study in general: This in vitro CD4 product, T-allo10, is enriched for Tr1 cells and alloantigen-specific. Study-wide results and limits: Tr1 cells had a more restricted TCR repertoire than non-Tr1 cells.

TCRdb itself ran the reads through MiXCR, one entry per CDR3 protein. The top ten clones hold about 1.7% of a sample with some 60,000 distinct CDR3 sequences, approximately 60% of them seen once. Looked up from germline, CDR1 is SNHLY and CDR2 is FYNNEI. The CDR3 covers 14 residues. After removal of 9 bases from V and 7 bases from J, the junction contained 11 bases not matched to a gene. The origin of this receptor is a human donor in good health. This chain connects TRBV2 to TRBJ2-3; 9 nucleotides line up with TRBD1. The material sequenced was cultured non-Tr1 T cells, either the whole culture or a sorted T cell fraction (not recorded which). DNA of the CDR3: TGTGCCAGTCTGGACAGGGGATGGAGAAATACGCAGTATTTT. Encoded protein: CASLDRGWRNTQYF.